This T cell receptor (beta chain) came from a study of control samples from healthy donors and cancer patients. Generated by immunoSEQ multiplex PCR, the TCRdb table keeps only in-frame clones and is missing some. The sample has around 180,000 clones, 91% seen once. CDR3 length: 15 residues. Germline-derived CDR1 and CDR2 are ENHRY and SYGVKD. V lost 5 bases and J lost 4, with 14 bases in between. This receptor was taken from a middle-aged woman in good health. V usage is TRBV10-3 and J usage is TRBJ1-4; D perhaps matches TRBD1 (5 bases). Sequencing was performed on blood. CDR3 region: CAISPRGGNNEKLFF. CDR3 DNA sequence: TGTGCCATCAGTCCACGGGGGGGGAATAATGAAAAACTGTTTTTT.